A selection of T cell receptor beta chains follows, all from one sample in a study of T cell responses to AZD1222 COVID-19 vaccine. The protocol was immunoSEQ multiplex PCR, while the TCRdb copy is restricted to in-frame clones and leaves out a portion. The table includes about 180,000 clones, around 93% detected once. The starting material was peripheral blood, obtained 28 days after the second dose of the MenACWY control vaccine. The source of these receptors is an adult who received the MenACWY meningococcal vaccine as a control. The CDR3 runs from the conserved cysteine through the conserved F or W.

CDR3aa	v_gene	j_gene
CASSPEAVRGYTF	TRBV7-9	TRBJ1-2
CAWSVLEYEKLFF	TRBV30	TRBJ1-4
CALMGTGGREKLFF	TRBV30	TRBJ1-4
CSARDEKLFF	TRBV20-1	TRBJ1-4
CASSFGSATGELFF	TRBV7-6	TRBJ2-2
CASSSSTGQFYNEQFF	TRBV5-4	TRBJ2-1
CARGRTFNEQFF	TRBV6-6	TRBJ2-1
CASSPRGGNTSPLHF	TRBV7-2	TRBJ1-6
CASNTGSSTEAFF	TRBV5-1	TRBJ1-1
CASSASTSYEQYF	TRBV6-2/TRBV6-3	TRBJ2-7
CASSLTGGDGYTF	TRBV5-1	TRBJ1-2
CAIRDREGTQYF	TRBV2	TRBJ2-5
CATSDPGLPAGAEQFF	TRBV24-1	TRBJ2-1
CASGNTGYQPQHF	TRBV12-5	TRBJ1-5
CASSPRTTSGNTIYF	TRBV3-1/TRBV3-2	TRBJ1-3
CASSSNSVGNTIYF	TRBV6-6	TRBJ1-3
CASSRVSGALSGNTIYF	TRBV5-8	TRBJ1-3
CASSYGGGARETQYF	TRBV6-2/TRBV6-3	TRBJ2-5
CASSKRRTGEGKDEQYF	TRBV21-1	TRBJ2-7
CASSIEGTFPYEQYF	TRBV14	TRBJ2-7
CASSFSGTPNTGELFF	TRBV28	TRBJ2-2
CASSDGQLFSGNTIYF	TRBV3-1/TRBV3-2	TRBJ1-3